Below are 21 T cell receptor beta chains sequenced from a single sample in a study of T cell changes during pregnancy in multiple sclerosis. Using immunoSEQ multiplex PCR, the repertoire was profiled, and TCRdb retains in-frame clones only, with some absent. The data contain about 79,000 clones, 90% to 95% of them singletons. The material sequenced was peripheral blood, taken in the second trimester of pregnancy. These receptors all come from a female donor in good health, enrolled as a control in a pregnancy study.

The chain recombines TRBV7-2 with TRBJ2-1, with 13 bases identical to TRBD2. CDR1 and CDR2 from the germline V gene are SGHTA and FQGNSA. This CDR3 has 15 residues. Trimming took 5 bases from V and 9 from J; bases not matched to a gene: 7. The CDR3 nucleotides read TGTGCCAGCAGCCCGACTAGCGGGGGGAGTGGTGAGCAGTTCTTC. Its protein product is CASSPTSGGSGEQFF. The complete variable domain, with remaining parts taken from reference TRBV7-2 and TRBJ2-1, reads GAGVSQSPSNKVTEKGKDVELRCDPISGHTALYWYRQSLGQGLEFLIYFQGNSAPDKSGLPSDRFSAERTGGSVSTLTIQRTQQEDSAVYLCASSPTSGGSGEQFFGPGTRLTVL.

A note on this clone: At one end, the junction sequence differs from germline, possibly due to a read error. The V gene is TRBV19, the J gene TRBJ2-7, with a weak D call TRBD1 (5 bases). The germline CDR1 and CDR2 sequences are LNHDA and SQIVND (reference sequence). CDR3 size: 10 residues. For the CDR3, the DNA is TGTGCCAGTAGTATAGGGGGCAAGTGGTTC. Translation gives CASSIGGKWF.

J is TRBJ1-2 and V is TRBV7-9; D gene unclear. The CDR3 has 13 amino acids. Germline V gene lookup returns CDR1 SEHNR and CDR2 FQNEAQ (reference sequence). Trimming took 5 bases from V and 0 from J, leaving 7 bases between them. The CDR3 spells CASSPTPNYGYTF. CDR3 bases: TGTGCCAGCAGCCCGACACCTAACTATGGCTACACCTTC.

The J gene is TRBJ2-5, the V gene TRBV7-2; 10 nucleotides match TRBD1. With V trimmed by 5 bases and J by 5 bases, 11 bases remained unmatched. The germline V gene has CDR1 SGHTA and CDR2 FQGNSA. This CDR3 comprises 16 residues. The CDR3 DNA reads TGTGCCAGCAGCCCAACCTCGACAGGGGGCGGGGAGACCCAGTACTTC. This gives the protein CASSPTSTGGGETQYF.

A single count supports this clone. This chain connects TRBV6-6 to TRBJ1-5; a possible D gene is TRBD1 (6 bases). The CDR3 contains 15 residues. CDR1 is MNHNY and CDR2 is SVGAGI in the germline V gene (reference sequence). Trimming left V 6 bases short and J 4 bases short, with 16 bases between. The CDR3 here is CASRRTPGQNQPQHF. In DNA, the CDR3 is TGTGCCAGCAGGAGAACGCCGGGACAAAATCAGCCCCAGCATTTT.

This clone appeared once. V usage is TRBV7-9 and J usage is TRBJ1-6, with D uncertain. Trimming stripped 5 bases from V and 10 bases from J, with 15 bases between. The CDR3 loop spans 14 amino acids. The germline gives CDR1 SEHNR, CDR2 FQNEAQ (reference sequence). CDR3 coding DNA: TGTGCCAGCAGCCCGCCTAGAGGCCAGTCACCCCTCCACTTT. Its translation: CASSPPRGQSPLHF.

The chain has TRBV5-1 and TRBJ1-3, with 8 positions matching TRBD1. J gave up 2 bases and V 0 bases, and 4 bases lay outside the gene matches. Germline CDR1 SGHRS, CDR2 YFSETQ. CDR3 length equals 16 residues. The CDR3 DNA reads as TGCGCCAGCAGCTTGGAATGGACAGGGACTGGAAACACCATATATTTT. It encodes CASSLEWTGTGNTIYF.

As concerns this clone: No conserved phenylalanine or tryptophan is present at the end of the CDR3, so a read error is the likely explanation. The DNA is left out, because the CDR3 cannot be placed on it with certainty; the CDR3 is given as TCRdb lists it. The chain is built from TRBV12-2 and TRBJ1-4; TRBD1 is taken as the D call from the table, unchecked against the DNA. TRBV12-2 is an annotated pseudogene. The CDR3 is 8 residues long, counting both termini. CDR3 in amino acids: CASRQAPL.

The rearrangement links TRBV30 to TRBJ2-3, with D possibly being TRBD2 (7 bases). Trimming shortened V by 2 bases and J by 3 bases, and 12 bases separated the two germline ends. This CDR3 comprises 14 residues. Germline CDR1 reads GTSNPN; CDR2 reads SVGIG (reference sequence). This CDR3 is CAWSRGGRTDTQYF. The CDR3 region has the DNA TGTGCCTGGAGTAGGGGGGGCAGAACAGATACGCAGTATTTT.

The rearrangement links TRBV7-2 to TRBJ2-5; possible D gene TRBD2, 5 bases. Germline V gives CDR1 SGHTA, CDR2 FQGNSA. The CDR3 contains 13 residues. V was clipped by 3 bases and J by 3 bases, with 8 bases between them. The CDR3 protein is CASSFAGEETQYF. CDR3 in DNA: TGTGCCAGCAGCTTCGCCGGGGAAGAGACCCAGTACTTC.

The chain has TRBV11-3 and TRBJ2-3; D unresolved. The CDR3 consists of 15 residues. In germline, CDR1 is SGHNT, CDR2 YENEEA. The V and J ends lost 5 bases and 6 bases respectively, with 18 bases between them. The CDR3 loop reads CASSPRLSFWDTQYF. Written as DNA, the CDR3 is TGTGCCAGCAGCCCCCGGTTAAGCTTTTGGGATACGCAGTATTTT.

The chain recombines TRBV30 with TRBJ2-1, with D unresolved. Germline lookup yields CDR1 GTSNPN and CDR2 SVGIG (reference sequence). With 2 bases removed from V and 5 bases from J, the gap between germline ends came to 7 bases. This CDR3 is built from 12 residues. This chain's CDR3 is CAWSKSHNEQFF. The CDR3 DNA is TGTGCCTGGAGTAAGAGCCACAATGAGCAGTTCTTC. Filled out from reference TRBV30 and TRBJ2-1, the complete variable domain reads SQTIHQWPATLVQPVGSPLSLECTVEGTSNPNLYWYRQAAGRGLQLLFYSVGIGQISSEVPQNLSASRPQDRQFILSSKKLLLSDSGFYLCAWSKSHNEQFFGPGTRLTVL.

The V call is TRBV10-3, the J call TRBJ2-5; 13 bases are a match to TRBD2. Trimming cost V 5 bases and J 2 bases; bases outside gene matches: 2. CDR3 length: 15 amino acids. Germline V gives CDR1 ENHRY, CDR2 SYGVKD. The CDR3 protein is CAISSLAGGQETQYF. As DNA, the CDR3 is TGTGCCATCAGTTCACTAGCGGGGGGGCAAGAGACCCAGTACTTC.

V gene TRBV18 combines with J gene TRBJ1-1, with 12 bases matching TRBD1. Germline CDR1 and CDR2: KGHSH and LQKENI. V shed 4 bases and J 4 bases; nucleotides not matched to a gene: 10. This CDR3 has 17 residues. The CDR3 DNA is TGTGCCAGCTCACAGGGACAGGGGGCTGCCTTAGGCACTGAAGCTTTCTTT. Translating gives CASSQGQGAALGTEAFF. The variable domain in full, completed from reference TRBV18 and TRBJ1-1, reads NAGVMQNPRHLVRRRGQEARLRCSPMKGHSHVYWYRQLPEEGLKFMVYLQKENIIDESGMPKERFSAEFPKEGPSILRIQQVVRGDSAAYFCASSQGQGAALGTEAFFGQGTRLTVV.

The J gene is TRBJ2-7, the V gene TRBV5-1; 11 nucleotides line up with TRBD1. The CDR3 has 18 amino acids. The V segment lost 4 bases and the J segment 5 bases; nucleotides outside the gene matches: 17. Germline V gene lookup returns CDR1 SGHRS and CDR2 YFSETQ. Here the CDR3 DNA reads TGCGCCAGCAGCCCGATATTATCCGGGACAGGGGGTCGCGACGAGCAGTACTTC. This codes for CASSPILSGTGGRDEQYF.

The chain recombines TRBV30 with TRBJ1-6; TRBD1 might be the D (5 bases). V was cut by 8 bases and J by 3 bases, with 20 bases left in between. This CDR3 region has 16 residues. Germline V gene data show CDR1 as GTSNPN and CDR2 as SVGIG (reference sequence). CDR3 nucleotide sequence: TGTGCCGGAGGGGTCATGCAGGGATTCTATAATTCACCCCTCCACTTT. This gives the protein CAGGVMQGFYNSPLHF.

The chain couples TRBV9 to TRBJ1-5, with D perhaps matching TRBD1 (6 bases). The germline CDR1 and CDR2 sequences are SGDLS and YYNGEE. Deletions cut 4 bases from V and 2 bases from J, with 16 bases between. The CDR3 runs to 16 residues. The CDR3 sequence: CASSPGQRGGNQPQHF. The CDR3 DNA is TGTGCCAGCAGCCCCGGACAGAGGGGTGGCAATCAGCCCCAGCATTTT.

The chain uses TRBV6-1 and TRBJ2-3; 8 bases fit TRBD1. J gave up 5 bases and V 4 bases, and 14 bases lay outside the gene matches. This CDR3 is 17 amino acids long. Germline assignment: CDR1 MNHNS and CDR2 SASEGT. The CDR3 sequence is CASSVLHTGGMGDTQYF. The DNA for the CDR3 is TGTGCCAGCAGTGTCCTCCATACAGGGGGTATGGGAGATACGCAGTATTTT.

The chain carries TRBV11-3 and TRBJ2-3; 9 bases match TRBD1. The V gene end was trimmed by 4 bases and the J gene end by 6 bases; junction bases not matched to a gene: 8. CDR1 and CDR2 (germline): SGHNT, YENEEA. The CDR3 has 15 residues. Written as DNA, the CDR3 is TGTGCCAGCAGCTCAGGGACAGGGATAGGCGATACGCAGTATTTT. The encoded protein is CASSSGTGIGDTQYF.

The gene calls are TRBV11-2 and TRBJ2-7; a possible D gene is TRBD2 (6 bases). The CDR3 is 13 residues long. Trimming took off 6 bases at V and 2 bases at J, with 11 bases between the two ends. Germline loops: CDR1 SGHAT, CDR2 FQNNGV. Written as DNA, the CDR3 is TGTGCCAGCAGACGACTAGTTACCTACGAGCAGTACTTC. Translation gives CASRRLVTYEQYF.

This chain connects TRBV27 to TRBJ2-7, with 10 bases aligning to TRBD1. Unmatched junction bases numbered 5, after V lost 6 bases and J lost 3 bases. CDR1 and CDR2 (germline): MNHEY, SMNVEV (reference sequence). The CDR3 extends over 14 amino acids. The DNA for the CDR3 is TGTGCCAGCAGGGGGACAGGGGTTCGCTACGAGCAGTACTTC. Amino acids: CASRGTGVRYEQYF.